Presented here are 23 T cell receptor beta chains from one specimen sequenced in a study of shared T cell receptors in the human thymus. Produced via immunoSEQ multiplex PCR; TCRdb's table is partial and in-frame only. Among roughly 700,000 clones listed, around nine tenths were seen once. This sample also appeared in a second study, on human thymus T cells.

The material sequenced was thymocytes. The receptors here all came from a boy younger than two with a congenital heart defect.

This chain joins TRBV14 and TRBJ2-7; possibly TRBD1 for D (6 bases). The germline V gene has CDR1 SGHDN and CDR2 FVKESK. This CDR3 has 14 amino acids. Trimming removed 3 bases from V and 4 bases from J, with 13 bases in between. This chain's CDR3 is CASSQMDRAYEQYF. CDR3 in DNA: TGTGCCAGCAGCCAGATGGACAGAGCTTACGAGCAGTACTTC.

CDR3 bases: TGCAGCGTTGAAGATCCCGAGACTAGCGGGAGAATCGATGAGCAGTTCTTC. Amino acids: CSVEDPETSGRIDEQFF. The V and J genes are TRBV29-1 and TRBJ2-1; 12 bases align to TRBD2. Trimming took 0 bases from V and 8 from J; bases not matched to a gene: 11. CDR1 is SQVTM and CDR2 is ANQGSEA in the germline V gene. The CDR3 runs to 17 residues.

The CDR3 nucleotides are TGTGCCGCAGAGCGGGAGTTGGACACCGGGGAGCTGTTTTTT. Its protein is CAAERELDTGELFF. The chain has TRBV15 and TRBJ2-2; 8 positions match TRBD2. The CDR3 sequence is 14 residues long. J was trimmed by 3 bases and V by 11 bases; bases with no gene match: 8. Germline assignment: CDR1 LNHNV and CDR2 YYDKDF (reference sequence).

The chain carries TRBV28 and TRBJ2-3; TRBD2 matches 9 bases. The CDR3 loop spans 16 amino acids. In germline, CDR1 is MDHEN, CDR2 SYDVKM. Trimming took 6 bases from V and 4 from J; bases not matched to a gene: 11. DNA of the CDR3: TGTGCCAGCAGAGGTAGCGGGGGACCCTGGCCAGATACGCAGTATTTT. The encoded protein is CASRGSGGPWPDTQYF.

J is TRBJ1-5 and V is TRBV7-9; 8 bases agree with TRBD1. Trimming removed 5 bases from V and 4 bases from J; junction bases left unmatched: 16. Germline-derived CDR1 and CDR2 are SEHNR and FQNEAQ (reference sequence). This CDR3 has 18 amino acids. CDR3 nucleotides: TGTGCCAGCAGCCTGGGACAGGACCACCGCGGTCGGAATCAGCCCCAGCATTTT. Protein product: CASSLGQDHRGRNQPQHF.

The rearrangement links TRBV28 to TRBJ2-2; D not resolved. Germline V gene lookup returns CDR1 MDHEN and CDR2 SYDVKM. V lost 5 bases to trimming and J lost 0 bases, with 10 bases between them. This CDR3 is 15 amino acids long. The CDR3 DNA sequence: TGTGCCAGCAGTACCCCTACAGCGAACACCGGGGAGCTGTTTTTT. Translated, it gives CASSTPTANTGELFF.

This chain links TRBV27 with TRBJ2-2, with 7 bases fitting TRBD1. The ends lost 7 bases at V and 5 bases at J; junction bases unmatched: 10. CDR1 and CDR2 (germline): MNHEY, SMNVEV (reference sequence). The CDR3 spans 15 residues. CDR3 nucleotides: TGTGCCAGCACTAGGGACAGTGGAATAACCGGGGAGCTGTTTTTT. Its protein product is CASTRDSGITGELFF.

This chain links TRBV11-3 with TRBJ2-5; weak D call: TRBD2 (6 bases). The germline V gene has CDR1 SGHNT and CDR2 YENEEA. The CDR3 sequence is 17 residues long. The V end lost 5 bases, the J end lost 2 bases, and 21 bases lay between the germline ends. CDR3 DNA: TGTGCCAGCAGCCGCAAAGCGGGCCGTCGGGGACAAGAGACCCAGTACTTC. Protein product: CASSRKAGRRGQETQYF.

The chain combines TRBV7-9 with TRBJ2-7; TRBD2 is a possible D gene (6 bases). Germline CDR1 and CDR2: SEHNR and FQNEAQ (reference sequence). This CDR3 comprises 17 residues. Between the trimmed V and J ends, which lost 5 bases and 4 bases, there was a span of 24 bases. CDR3 loop: CASSPLPPLGGTYEQYF. The CDR3 bases are TGTGCCAGCAGCCCCCTCCCCCCCTTAGGCGGGACTTACGAGCAGTACTTC.

The chain uses TRBV30 and TRBJ2-5, with D perhaps matching TRBD2 (7 bases). Trimming took off 3 bases at V and 2 bases at J, with 28 bases between the two ends. The CDR3 consists of 19 residues. Germline assignment: CDR1 GTSNPN and CDR2 SVGIG (reference sequence). This CDR3 is CAWRGSGGALGLGQETQYF. The CDR3 DNA sequence: TGTGCCTGGAGGGGGTCTGGGGGGGCTTTAGGGTTGGGTCAAGAGACCCAGTACTTC.

The chain has TRBV6-1 and TRBJ2-3; TRBD2 agrees at 8 bases. Germline V gives CDR1 MNHNS, CDR2 SASEGT. CDR3 length: 19 amino acids. V was pared by 1 base and J by 0 bases, with 12 bases of the junction left unmatched. Here the CDR3 DNA reads TGTGCCAGCAGTGAAGTTCGTCTAGCGGGCTTCCCTAGCACAGATACGCAGTATTTT. Translating gives CASSEVRLAGFPSTDTQYF.

The genes are TRBV6-1 and TRBJ1-2, with 10 bases aligning to TRBD1. Per the germline V gene, CDR1 is MNHNS and CDR2 is SASEGT. V dropped 1 base and J dropped 8; count of bases not matched to a gene: 16. This CDR3 is 18 amino acids long. CDR3 bases: TGTGCCAGCAGTGAAGTAAGGGGACAGGGGAGGCATATAGGCGGCTACACCTTC. It specifies CASSEVRGQGRHIGGYTF.

The chain has TRBV9 and TRBJ1-1; 7 nucleotides agree with TRBD1. The CDR3 runs to 15 residues. V shed 5 bases and J 1 base; nucleotides not matched to a gene: 8. Germline V gene sequence: CDR1 SGDLS, CDR2 YYNGEE. The CDR3 here is CASRFTRGRNTEAFF. As DNA, the CDR3 is TGTGCCAGCAGGTTCACCAGGGGGAGGAACACTGAAGCTTTCTTT.

As to this clone: This sample also contains other DNA sequences that code for the same CDR3. V gene TRBV30 combines with J gene TRBJ1-2; 9 bases agree with TRBD1. There are 18 residues in the CDR3. V lost 0 bases to trimming and J lost 4 bases; unmatched junction nucleotides: 15. CDR1 GTSNPN and CDR2 SVGIG come from the germline V gene (reference sequence). The CDR3 is CAWSVGLNNRGRLYGYTF. CDR3 sequence (DNA): TGTGCCTGGAGTGTTGGACTAAATAACAGGGGGCGCCTCTATGGCTACACCTTC. The entire variable domain, with the rest obtained from reference TRBV30 and TRBJ1-2, is as follows: SQTIHQWPATLVQPVGSPLSLECTVEGTSNPNLYWYRQAAGRGLQLLFYSVGIGQISSEVPQNLSASRPQDRQFILSSKKLLLSDSGFYLCAWSVGLNNRGRLYGYTFGSGTRLTVV.

This chain links TRBV6-1 with TRBJ1-5; no reliable D call. With 5 bases removed from V and 9 bases from J, the gap between germline ends came to 11 bases. The CDR3 extends over 12 amino acids. Germline CDR1 and CDR2: MNHNS and SASEGT. The CDR3 spells CASSTPLAPQHF. CDR3 sequence (DNA): TGTGCCAGCAGTACCCCTCTGGCGCCCCAGCATTTT.

This chain uses TRBV6-1 with TRBJ2-7; 7 nucleotides match TRBD1. This CDR3 spans 16 amino acids. V lost 4 bases to trimming and J lost 0 bases; unmatched junction nucleotides: 9. CDR1 and CDR2 (germline): MNHNS, SASEGT. The CDR3 is CASSVEDRAYSYEQYF. DNA of the CDR3: TGTGCCAGCAGTGTAGAAGACAGGGCCTACTCCTACGAGCAGTACTTC.

The chain uses TRBV7-8 and TRBJ2-1; TRBD2 aligns across 9 bases. This CDR3 has 14 amino acids. Germline trimming cut 6 bases from V and 3 bases from J; bases unmatched to any gene: 3. Germline V gene lookup returns CDR1 SGHVS and CDR2 FQNEAQ. CDR3 in amino acids: CASRRLADYNEQFF. The CDR3 DNA reads as TGTGCCAGCAGAAGACTAGCGGACTACAATGAGCAGTTCTTC.

The genes are TRBV28 and TRBJ1-1, with D perhaps TRBD1 (5 bases). The CDR3 covers 16 residues. Germline CDR1 and CDR2: MDHEN and SYDVKM. V lost 5 bases to trimming and J lost 0 bases, with 16 bases between them. CDR3 sequence reads: CASSHRGATLNTEAFF. In DNA, the CDR3 is TGTGCCAGCAGTCACCGTGGGGCCACCTTGAACACTGAAGCTTTCTTT.

The genes are TRBV4-3 and TRBJ2-3, with TRBD2 matching 12 bases. Germline loops: CDR1 LGHNA, CDR2 YSLEER. This CDR3 comprises 18 residues. The V segment lost 1 base and the J segment 3 bases; nucleotides outside the gene matches: 8. CDR3 protein: CASSQGLLAGGPTDTQYF. CDR3 sequence (DNA): TGCGCCAGCAGCCAAGGTTTGCTAGCGGGAGGGCCGACAGATACGCAGTATTTT.

In its sample, this clone was seen once. This chain connects TRBV5-1 to TRBJ2-2; TRBD1 is a possible D gene (6 bases). The germline V gene encodes CDR1 SGHRS and CDR2 YFSETQ. The CDR3 length is 17 residues. Deletions cut 2 bases from V and 6 bases from J, with 20 bases between. This CDR3 is CASSFLVSQGGAGELFF. CDR3 bases: TGCGCCAGCAGCTTCTTAGTATCACAGGGCGGCGCCGGGGAGCTGTTTTTT.

The chain combines TRBV19 with TRBJ2-4, with 11 bases identical to TRBD2. Trimming at V came to 6 bases and at J to 2 bases, leaving 12 bases not matched to a gene. The CDR3 consists of 18 residues. CDR1 is LNHDA and CDR2 is SQIVND in the germline V gene (reference sequence). As DNA, the CDR3 is TGTGCCAGTAGCCATGGGTTGGGGACTAGCGGCCCCAAAAACATTCAGTACTTC. It specifies CASSHGLGTSGPKNIQYF. The whole variable domain, remainder taken from reference TRBV19 and TRBJ2-4, is DGGITQSPKYLFRKEGQNVTLSCEQNLNHDAMYWYRQDPGQGLRLIYYSQIVNDFQKGDIAEGYSVSREKKESFPLTVTSAQKNPTAFYLCASSHGLGTSGPKNIQYFGAGTRLSVL.

This chain links TRBV5-1 with TRBJ2-1; TRBD2 matches at 9 bases. Germline V lookup: CDR1 SGHRS, CDR2 YFSETQ. V was pared by 7 bases and J by 3 bases, with 8 bases of the junction left unmatched. There are 15 residues in the CDR3. For the CDR3, the DNA is TGCGCCAGCGGAATAAGTAGCGGGAGCTACAATGAGCAGTTCTTC. Its protein product is CASGISSGSYNEQFF.

V and J are TRBV6-6 and TRBJ2-1; 8 bases fit TRBD2. Germline loops: CDR1 MNHNY, CDR2 SVGAGI (reference sequence). V was clipped by 8 bases and J by 4 bases; unmatched bases: 13. CDR3 length: 16 residues. Here the CDR3 reads CASPRTPAGVYNEQFF. CDR3 DNA sequence: TGTGCCAGCCCAAGGACCCCAGCGGGAGTATACAATGAGCAGTTCTTC.